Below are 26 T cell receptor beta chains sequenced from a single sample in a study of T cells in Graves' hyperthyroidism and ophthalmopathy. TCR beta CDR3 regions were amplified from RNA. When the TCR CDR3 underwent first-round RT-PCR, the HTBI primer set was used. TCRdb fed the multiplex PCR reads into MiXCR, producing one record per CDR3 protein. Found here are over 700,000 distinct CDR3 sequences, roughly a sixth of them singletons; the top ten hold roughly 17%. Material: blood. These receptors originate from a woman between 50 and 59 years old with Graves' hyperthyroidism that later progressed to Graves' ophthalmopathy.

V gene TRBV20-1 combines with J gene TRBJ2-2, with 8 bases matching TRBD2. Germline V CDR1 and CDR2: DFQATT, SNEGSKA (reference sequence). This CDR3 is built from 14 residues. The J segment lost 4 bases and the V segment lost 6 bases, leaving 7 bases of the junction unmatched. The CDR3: CSAPGLVGTGELFF. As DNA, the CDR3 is TGCAGTGCGCCGGGACTAGTGGGCACCGGGGAGCTGTTTTTT.

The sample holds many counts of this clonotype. The CDR3 region has the DNA TGTGCCTGGAGTCCGCGGGGCAGGGGGCGTGAAAAACTGTTTTTT. It translates to CAWSPRGRGREKLFF. V usage is TRBV30 and J usage is TRBJ1-4; 8 nucleotides line up with TRBD1. Germline V gene lookup returns CDR1 GTSNPN and CDR2 SVGIG (reference sequence). The junction had 9 bases not matched to a gene; V was cut back by 2 bases and J by 7 bases. This CDR3 is 15 amino acids long.

The CDR3 bases are TGTGCCAGCAGCTTGAAAGGACAGGGCTCGGGTAATGGCTACACCTTC. This encodes CASSLKGQGSGNGYTF. The chain combines TRBV5-4 with TRBJ1-2, with 8 nucleotides matching TRBD1. V lost 1 base and J lost 6; bases outside the gene matches: 11. The CDR3 has 16 amino acids. Germline CDR1 reads SGHNT; CDR2 reads YYREEE (reference sequence).

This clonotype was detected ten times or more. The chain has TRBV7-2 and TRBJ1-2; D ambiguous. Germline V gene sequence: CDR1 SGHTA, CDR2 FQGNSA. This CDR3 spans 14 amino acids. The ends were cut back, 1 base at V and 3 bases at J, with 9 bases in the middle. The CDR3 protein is CASSLGQVYYGYTF. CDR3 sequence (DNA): TGTGCCAGCAGCTTAGGGCAGGTCTACTATGGCTACACCTTC.

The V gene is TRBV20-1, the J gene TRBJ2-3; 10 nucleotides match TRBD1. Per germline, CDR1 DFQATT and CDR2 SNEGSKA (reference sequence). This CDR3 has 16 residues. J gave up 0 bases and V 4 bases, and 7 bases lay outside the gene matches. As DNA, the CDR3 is TGCAGTGCTACCAGGGACAGGGGAATTAGCACAGATACGCAGTATTTT. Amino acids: CSATRDRGISTDTQYF.

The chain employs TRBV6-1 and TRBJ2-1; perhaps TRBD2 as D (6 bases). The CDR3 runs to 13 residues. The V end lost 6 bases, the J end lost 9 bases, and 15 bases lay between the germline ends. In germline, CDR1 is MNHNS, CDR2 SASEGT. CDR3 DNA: TGTGCCAGCAGCGGAGGGCAGGGCGGTGAGCAGTTCTTC. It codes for CASSGGQGGEQFF.

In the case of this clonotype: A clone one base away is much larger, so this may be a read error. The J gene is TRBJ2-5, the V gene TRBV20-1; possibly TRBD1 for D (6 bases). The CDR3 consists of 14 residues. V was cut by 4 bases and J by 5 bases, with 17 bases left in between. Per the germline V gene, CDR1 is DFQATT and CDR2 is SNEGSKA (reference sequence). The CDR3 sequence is CSATWTEDGETQYF. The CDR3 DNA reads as TGCAGTGCTACCTGGACAGAGGACGGGGAGACCCAGTACTTC.

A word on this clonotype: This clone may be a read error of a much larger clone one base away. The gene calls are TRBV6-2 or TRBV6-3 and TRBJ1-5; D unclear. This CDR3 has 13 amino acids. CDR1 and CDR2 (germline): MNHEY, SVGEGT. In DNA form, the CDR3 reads TGTACCAGCAGTGAAGCGATCTGGGAGCCCCAGCATTTT. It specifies CTSSEAIWEPQHF.

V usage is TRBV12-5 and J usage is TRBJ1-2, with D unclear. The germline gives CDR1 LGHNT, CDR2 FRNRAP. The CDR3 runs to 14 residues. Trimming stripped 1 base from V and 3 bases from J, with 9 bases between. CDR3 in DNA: TGTGCTAGTGGTTTGGGCAGGCAGCACTATGGCTACACCTTC. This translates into CASGLGRQHYGYTF.

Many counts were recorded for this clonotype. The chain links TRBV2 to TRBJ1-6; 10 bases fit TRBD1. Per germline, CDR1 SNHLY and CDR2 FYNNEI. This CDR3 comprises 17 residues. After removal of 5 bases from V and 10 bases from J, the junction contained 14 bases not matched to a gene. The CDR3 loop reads CASSLSSGTGEGSPLHF. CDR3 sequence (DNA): TGTGCCAGCAGTTTATCCTCCGGGACAGGGGAAGGGTCACCCCTCCACTTT.

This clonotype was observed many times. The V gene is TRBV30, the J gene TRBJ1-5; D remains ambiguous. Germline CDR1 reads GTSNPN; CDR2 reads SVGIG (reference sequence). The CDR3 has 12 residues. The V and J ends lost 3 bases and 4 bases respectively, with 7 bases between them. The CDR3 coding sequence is TGTGCCTGGAGCTGGGTAAATCAGCCCCAGCATTTT. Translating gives CAWSWVNQPQHF.

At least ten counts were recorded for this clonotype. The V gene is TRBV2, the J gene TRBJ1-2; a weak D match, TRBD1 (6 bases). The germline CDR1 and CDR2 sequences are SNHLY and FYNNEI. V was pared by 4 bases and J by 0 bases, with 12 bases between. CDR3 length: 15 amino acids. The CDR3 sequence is CASSATGLANYGYTF. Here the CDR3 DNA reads TGTGCCAGCAGTGCTACAGGGTTAGCTAACTATGGCTACACCTTC. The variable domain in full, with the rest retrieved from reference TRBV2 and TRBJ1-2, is EPEVTQTPSHQVTQMGQEVILRCVPISNHLYFYWYRQILGQKVEFLVSFYNNEISEKSEIFDDQFSVERPDGSNFTLKIRSTKLEDSAMYFCASSATGLANYGYTFGSGTRLTVV.

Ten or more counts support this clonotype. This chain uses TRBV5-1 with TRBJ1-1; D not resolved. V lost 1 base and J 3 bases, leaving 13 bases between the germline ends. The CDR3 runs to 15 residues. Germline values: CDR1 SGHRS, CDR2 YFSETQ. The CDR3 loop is CASSLRPWRDTEAFF. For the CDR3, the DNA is TGCGCCAGCAGCTTGAGACCGTGGAGGGACACTGAAGCTTTCTTT.

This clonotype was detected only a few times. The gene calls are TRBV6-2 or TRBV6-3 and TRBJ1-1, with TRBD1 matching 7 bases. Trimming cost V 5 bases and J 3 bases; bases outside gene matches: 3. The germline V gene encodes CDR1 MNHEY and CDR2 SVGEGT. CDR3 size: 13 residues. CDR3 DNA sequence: TGTGCCAGCAGTGCGGACAGGTACACTGAAGCTTTCTTT. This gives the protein CASSADRYTEAFF.

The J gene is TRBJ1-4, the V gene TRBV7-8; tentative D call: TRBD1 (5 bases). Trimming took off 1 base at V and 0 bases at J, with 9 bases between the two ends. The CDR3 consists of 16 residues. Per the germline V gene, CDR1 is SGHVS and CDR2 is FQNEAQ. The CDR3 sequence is CASSLEEGTTNEKLFF. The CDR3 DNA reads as TGTGCCAGCAGCTTAGAAGAGGGGACAACTAATGAAAAACTGTTTTTT. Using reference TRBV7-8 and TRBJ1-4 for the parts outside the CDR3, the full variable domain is GAGVSQSPRYKVAKRGQDVALRCDPISGHVSLFWYQQALGQGPEFLTYFQNEAQLDKSGLPSDRFFAERPEGSVSTLKIQRTQQEDSAVYLCASSLEEGTTNEKLFFGSGTQLSVL.

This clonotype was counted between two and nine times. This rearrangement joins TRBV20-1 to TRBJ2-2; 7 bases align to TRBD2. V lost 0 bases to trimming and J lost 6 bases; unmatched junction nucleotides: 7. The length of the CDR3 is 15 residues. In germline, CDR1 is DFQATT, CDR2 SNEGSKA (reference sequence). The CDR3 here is CSARDFGGGAGELFF. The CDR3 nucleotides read TGCAGTGCTAGAGATTTTGGGGGAGGGGCCGGGGAGCTGTTTTTT.

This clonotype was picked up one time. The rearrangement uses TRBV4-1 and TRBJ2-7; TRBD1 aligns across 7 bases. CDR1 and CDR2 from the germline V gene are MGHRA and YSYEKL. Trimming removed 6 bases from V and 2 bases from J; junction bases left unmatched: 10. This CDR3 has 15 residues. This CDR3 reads CASSLTGTETYEQYF. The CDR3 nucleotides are TGCGCCAGCAGTCTGACCGGGACAGAGACCTACGAGCAGTACTTC.

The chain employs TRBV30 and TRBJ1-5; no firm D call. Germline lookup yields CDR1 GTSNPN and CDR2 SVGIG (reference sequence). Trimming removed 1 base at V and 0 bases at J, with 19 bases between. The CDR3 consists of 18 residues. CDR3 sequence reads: CAWSASRLRRYSNQPQHF. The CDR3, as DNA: TGTGCCTGGAGTGCGTCACGACTCAGGCGATATAGCAATCAGCCCCAGCATTTT.

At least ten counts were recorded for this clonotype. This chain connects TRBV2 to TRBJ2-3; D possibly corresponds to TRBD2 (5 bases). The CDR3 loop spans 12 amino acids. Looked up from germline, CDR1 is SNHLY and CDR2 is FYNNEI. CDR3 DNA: TGTGCGAGGGTCGAACTACCAGATACGCAGTATTTT. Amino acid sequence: CARVELPDTQYF.

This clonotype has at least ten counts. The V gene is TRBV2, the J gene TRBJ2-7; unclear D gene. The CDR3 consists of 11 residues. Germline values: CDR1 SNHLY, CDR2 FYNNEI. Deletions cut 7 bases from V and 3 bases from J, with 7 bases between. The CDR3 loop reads CASKQIYEQYF. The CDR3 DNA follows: TGTGCCAGCAAACAGATCTACGAGCAGTACTTC.

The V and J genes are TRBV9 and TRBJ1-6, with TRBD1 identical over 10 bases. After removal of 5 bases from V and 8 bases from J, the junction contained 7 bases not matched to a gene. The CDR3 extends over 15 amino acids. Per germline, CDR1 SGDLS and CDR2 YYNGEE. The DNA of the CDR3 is TGTGCCAGCAGTGCCCTCGGGACAGGGGATTCACCCCTCCACTTT. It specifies CASSALGTGDSPLHF.

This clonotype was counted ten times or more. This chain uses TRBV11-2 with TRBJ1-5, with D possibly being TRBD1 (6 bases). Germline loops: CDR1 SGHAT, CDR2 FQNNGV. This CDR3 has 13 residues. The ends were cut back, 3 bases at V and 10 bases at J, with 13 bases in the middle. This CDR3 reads CASSFSRTAPQHF. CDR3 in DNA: TGTGCCAGCAGCTTCTCTAGGACAGCCCCCCAGCATTTT.

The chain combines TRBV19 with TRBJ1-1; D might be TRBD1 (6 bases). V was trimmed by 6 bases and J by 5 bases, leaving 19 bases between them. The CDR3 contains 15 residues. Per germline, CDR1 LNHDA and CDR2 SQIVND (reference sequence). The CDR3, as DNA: TGTGCCAGTAGGCCAACAGGGACTCGGGGGACTGAAGCTTTCTTT. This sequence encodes CASRPTGTRGTEAFF.

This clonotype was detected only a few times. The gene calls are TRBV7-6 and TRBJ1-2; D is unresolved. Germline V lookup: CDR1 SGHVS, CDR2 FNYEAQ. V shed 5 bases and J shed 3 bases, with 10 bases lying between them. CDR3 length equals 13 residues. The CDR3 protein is CASSPFEDYGYTF. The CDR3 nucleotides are TGTGCCAGCAGCCCCTTTGAAGACTATGGCTACACCTTC.

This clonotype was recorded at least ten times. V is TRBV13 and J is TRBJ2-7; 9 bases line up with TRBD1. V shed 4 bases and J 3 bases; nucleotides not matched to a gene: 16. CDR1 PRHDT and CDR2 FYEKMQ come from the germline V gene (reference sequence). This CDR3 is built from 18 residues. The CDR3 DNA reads TGTGCCAGCAGCTACGAGCTCTCTCGACAGGGGGAGGACTACGAGCAGTACTTC. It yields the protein CASSYELSRQGEDYEQYF.

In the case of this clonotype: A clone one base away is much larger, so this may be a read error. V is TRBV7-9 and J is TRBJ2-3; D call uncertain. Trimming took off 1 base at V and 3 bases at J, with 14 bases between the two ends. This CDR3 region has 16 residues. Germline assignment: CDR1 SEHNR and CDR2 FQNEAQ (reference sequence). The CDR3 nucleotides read TGTGCCAGCAGCTTAGTGGGCGAAATAAGTACAGATACGCAGTATTTT. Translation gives CASSLVGEISTDTQYF. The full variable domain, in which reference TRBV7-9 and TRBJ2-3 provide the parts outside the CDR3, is DTGVSQNPRHKITKRGQNVTFRCDPISEHNRLYWYRQTLGQGPEFLTYFQNEAQLEKSRLLSDRFSAERPKGSFSTLEIQRTEQGDSAMYLCASSLVGEISTDTQYFGPGTRLTVL.